Reported below is one TCR beta chain. This entry comes from a study of blood T cell repertoires in COVID-19. Study details: The United States, Italy and Spain provided the acute and convalescent COVID-19 samples.

Assay: immunoSEQ multiplex PCR; the TCRdb copy retains only in-frame clones and omits some. Among around 270,000 clones, around nine tenths were seen once, and the ten largest hold about 5.2%. With 2 bases removed from V and 6 bases from J, the gap between germline ends came to 11 bases. Per germline, CDR1 SGHTS and CDR2 YDEGEE. The CDR3 runs 13 residues. Source material: peripheral blood. The sequence came from a woman aged 55-69 years with COVID-19, enrolled during active disease. The chain employs TRBV5-8 and TRBJ1-2; possibly TRBD1 for D (6 bases). The CDR3 nucleotides are TGTGCCAGCAGCTTAACAGGGATCGATGGCTACACCTTC. Residues: CASSLTGIDGYTF.